The clone carrying this T cell receptor beta chain was counted only a few times. No antigen is known for it. TCRdb independently ran MiXCR on the 5' RACE reads; one entry per CDR3 protein. The sample lists hundreds of thousands of distinct CDR3 sequences; around a sixth were seen once. The data stem from a study of T-cell memory formation after mild COVID-19. V was cut by 2 bases and J by 3 bases, with 6 bases left in between. There are 13 residues in the CDR3. CDR1 and CDR2 (germline): SGHRS, YFSETQ. Study-wide results and caveats: Contracting CD4+ clones lay largely in CM and EM, with CD8+ ones residing in EMRA. Some clones that responded turned up in pre-infection memory, which suggests that cross-reactive memory joined in.

The TCR comes from a man aged 18 to 30 who had mild COVID-19 (a few samples of this study predate the infection). Cell type and time point are not known. This chain connects TRBV5-1 to TRBJ1-5; D gene uncertain. Sample: PBMCs or a T cell subset sorted from them (not recorded which). CDR3: CASSFELNQPQHF. CDR3 coding DNA: TGCGCCAGCAGCTTCGAGCTCAATCAGCCCCAGCATTTT.